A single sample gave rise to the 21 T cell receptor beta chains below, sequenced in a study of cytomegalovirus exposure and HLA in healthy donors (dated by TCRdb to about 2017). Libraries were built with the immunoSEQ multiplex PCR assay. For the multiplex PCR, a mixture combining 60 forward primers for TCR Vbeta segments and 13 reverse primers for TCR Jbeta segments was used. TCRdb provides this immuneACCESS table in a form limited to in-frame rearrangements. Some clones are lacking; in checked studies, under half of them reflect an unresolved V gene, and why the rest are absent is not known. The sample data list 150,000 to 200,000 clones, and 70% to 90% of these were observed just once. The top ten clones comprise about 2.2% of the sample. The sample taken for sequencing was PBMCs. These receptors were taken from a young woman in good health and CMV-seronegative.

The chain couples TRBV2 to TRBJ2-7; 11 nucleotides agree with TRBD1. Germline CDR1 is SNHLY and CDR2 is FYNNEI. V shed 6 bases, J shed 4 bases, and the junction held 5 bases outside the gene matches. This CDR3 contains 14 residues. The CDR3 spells CASSVDRGRYEQYF. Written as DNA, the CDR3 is TGTGCCAGCAGCGTGGACAGGGGGCGGTACGAGCAGTACTTC.

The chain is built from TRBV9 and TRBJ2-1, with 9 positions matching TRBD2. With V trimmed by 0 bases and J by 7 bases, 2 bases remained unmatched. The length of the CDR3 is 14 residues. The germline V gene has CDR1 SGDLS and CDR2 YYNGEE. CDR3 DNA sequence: TGTGCCAGCAGCGTAGTTAGCGGGAGTAATGAGCAGTTCTTC. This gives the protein CASSVVSGSNEQFF. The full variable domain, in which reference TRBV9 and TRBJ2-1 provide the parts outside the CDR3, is DSGVTQTPKHLITATGQRVTLRCSPRSGDLSVYWYQQSLDQGLQFLIQYYNGEERAKGNILERFSAQQFPDLHSELNLSSLELGDSALYFCASSVVSGSNEQFFGPGTRLTVL.

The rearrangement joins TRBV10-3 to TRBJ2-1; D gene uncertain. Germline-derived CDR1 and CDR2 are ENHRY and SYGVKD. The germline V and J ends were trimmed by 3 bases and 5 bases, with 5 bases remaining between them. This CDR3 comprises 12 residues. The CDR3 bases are TGTGCCATCAGTGACGGTGACAATGAGCAGTTCTTC. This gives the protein CAISDGDNEQFF.

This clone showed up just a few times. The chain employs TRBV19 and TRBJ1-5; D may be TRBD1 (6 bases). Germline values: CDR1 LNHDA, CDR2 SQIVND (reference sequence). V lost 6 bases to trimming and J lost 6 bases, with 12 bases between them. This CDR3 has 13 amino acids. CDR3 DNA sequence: TGTGCCAGTAGCGGCGACAGGACTCAGCCCCAGCATTTT. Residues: CASSGDRTQPQHF.

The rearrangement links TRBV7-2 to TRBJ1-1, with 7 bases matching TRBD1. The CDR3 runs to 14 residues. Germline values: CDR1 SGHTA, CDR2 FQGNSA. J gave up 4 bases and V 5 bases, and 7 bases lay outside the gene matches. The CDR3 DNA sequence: TGTGCCAGCAGCGCCGACAGGGTTTTCACTGAAGCTTTCTTT. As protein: CASSADRVFTEAFF.

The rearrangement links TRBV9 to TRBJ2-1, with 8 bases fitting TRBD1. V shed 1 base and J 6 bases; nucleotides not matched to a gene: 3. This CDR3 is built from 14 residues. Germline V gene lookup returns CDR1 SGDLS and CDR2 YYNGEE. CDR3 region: CASSVLTGGNEQFF. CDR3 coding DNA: TGTGCCAGCAGCGTACTAACAGGGGGCAATGAGCAGTTCTTC.

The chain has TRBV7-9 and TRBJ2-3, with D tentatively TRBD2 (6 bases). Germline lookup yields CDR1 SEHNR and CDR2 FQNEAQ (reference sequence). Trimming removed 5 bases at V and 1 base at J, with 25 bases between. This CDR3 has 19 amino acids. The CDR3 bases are TGTGCCAGCAGCCACGGTAGGAGACGGGAGTCGGAGCGCACAGATACGCAGTATTTT. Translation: CASSHGRRRESERTDTQYF. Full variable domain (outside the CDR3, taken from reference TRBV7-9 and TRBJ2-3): DTGVSQNPRHKITKRGQNVTFRCDPISEHNRLYWYRQTLGQGPEFLTYFQNEAQLEKSRLLSDRFSAERPKGSFSTLEIQRTEQGDSAMYLCASSHGRRRESERTDTQYFGPGTRLTVL.

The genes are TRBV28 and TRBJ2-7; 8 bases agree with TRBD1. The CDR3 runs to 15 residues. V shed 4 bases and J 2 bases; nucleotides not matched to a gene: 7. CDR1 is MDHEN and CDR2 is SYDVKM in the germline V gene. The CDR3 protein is CASSWTGSNTYEQYF. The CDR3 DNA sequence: TGTGCCAGCAGTTGGACAGGGAGTAATACCTACGAGCAGTACTTC.

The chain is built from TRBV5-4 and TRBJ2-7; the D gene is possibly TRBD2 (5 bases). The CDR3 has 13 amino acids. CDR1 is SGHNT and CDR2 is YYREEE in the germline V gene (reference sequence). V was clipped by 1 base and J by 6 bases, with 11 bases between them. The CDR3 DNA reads TGTGCCAGCAGCTTGATTAGCGAGGTCGAGCAGTACTTC. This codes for CASSLISEVEQYF.

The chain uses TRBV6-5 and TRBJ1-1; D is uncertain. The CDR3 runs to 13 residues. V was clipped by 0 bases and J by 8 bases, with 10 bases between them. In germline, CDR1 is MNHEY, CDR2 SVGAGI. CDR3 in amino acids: CASSYSEMQEAFF. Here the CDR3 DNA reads TGTGCCAGCAGTTACTCAGAGATGCAAGAAGCTTTCTTT.

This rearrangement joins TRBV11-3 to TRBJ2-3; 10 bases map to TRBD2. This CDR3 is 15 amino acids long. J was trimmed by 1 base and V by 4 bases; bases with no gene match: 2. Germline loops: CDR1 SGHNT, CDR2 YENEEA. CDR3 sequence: CASSSGTSGTDTQYF. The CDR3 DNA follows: TGTGCCAGCAGCTCCGGGACTAGCGGCACAGATACGCAGTATTTT.

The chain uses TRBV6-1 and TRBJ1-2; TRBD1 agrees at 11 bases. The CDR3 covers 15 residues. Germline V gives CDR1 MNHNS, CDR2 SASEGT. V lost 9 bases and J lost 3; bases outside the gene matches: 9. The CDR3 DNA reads TGTGCCAGTAATCGTCCGGGACAGGGGGACTATGGCTACACCTTC. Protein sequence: CASNRPGQGDYGYTF.

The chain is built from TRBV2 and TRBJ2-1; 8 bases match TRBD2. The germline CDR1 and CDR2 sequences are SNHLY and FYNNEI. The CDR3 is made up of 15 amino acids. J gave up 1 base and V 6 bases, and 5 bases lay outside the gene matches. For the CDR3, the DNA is TGTGCCAGCAGCGACTCGGGGGGGTCCTACAATGAGCAGTTCTTC. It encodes CASSDSGGSYNEQFF.

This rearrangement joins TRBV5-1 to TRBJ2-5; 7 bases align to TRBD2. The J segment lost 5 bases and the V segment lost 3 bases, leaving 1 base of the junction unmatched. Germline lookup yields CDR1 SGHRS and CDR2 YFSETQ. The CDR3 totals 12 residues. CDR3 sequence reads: CASSSRGETQYF. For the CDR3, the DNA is TGCGCCAGCAGCTCGCGGGGGGAGACCCAGTACTTC.

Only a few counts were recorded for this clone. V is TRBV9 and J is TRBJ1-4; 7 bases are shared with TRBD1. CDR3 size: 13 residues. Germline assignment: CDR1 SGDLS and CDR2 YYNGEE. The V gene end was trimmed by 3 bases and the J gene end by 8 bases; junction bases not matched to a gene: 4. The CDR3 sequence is CASSDQGEEKLFF. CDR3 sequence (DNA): TGTGCCAGCAGCGACCAGGGGGAAGAAAAACTGTTTTTT.

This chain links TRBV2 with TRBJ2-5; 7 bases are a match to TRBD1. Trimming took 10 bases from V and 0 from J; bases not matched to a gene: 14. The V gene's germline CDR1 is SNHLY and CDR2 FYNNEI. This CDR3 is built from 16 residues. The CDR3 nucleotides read TGTGCCACCTGGGGACAGCATAAGACTTACCAAGAGACCCAGTACTTC. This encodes CATWGQHKTYQETQYF. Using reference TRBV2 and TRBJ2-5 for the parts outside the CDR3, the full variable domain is EPEVTQTPSHQVTQMGQEVILRCVPISNHLYFYWYRQILGQKVEFLVSFYNNEISEKSEIFDDQFSVERPDGSNFTLKIRSTKLEDSAMYFCATWGQHKTYQETQYFGPGTRLLVL.

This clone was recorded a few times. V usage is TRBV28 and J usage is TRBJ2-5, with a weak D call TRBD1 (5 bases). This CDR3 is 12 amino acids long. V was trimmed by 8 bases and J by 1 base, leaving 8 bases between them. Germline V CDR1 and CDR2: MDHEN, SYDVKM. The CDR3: CASQQAQETQYF. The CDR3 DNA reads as TGTGCCAGCCAACAGGCCCAAGAGACCCAGTACTTC.

In DNA, the CDR3 is TGTGCCAGCAGTGAAGCCACAGGAAGCACAGATACGCAGTATTTT. As protein: CASSEATGSTDTQYF. The chain uses TRBV2 and TRBJ2-3; perhaps TRBD1 as D (5 bases). The CDR3 contains 15 residues. Germline V gene data show CDR1 as SNHLY and CDR2 as FYNNEI. V lost 0 bases and J 0 bases, leaving 7 bases between the germline ends.

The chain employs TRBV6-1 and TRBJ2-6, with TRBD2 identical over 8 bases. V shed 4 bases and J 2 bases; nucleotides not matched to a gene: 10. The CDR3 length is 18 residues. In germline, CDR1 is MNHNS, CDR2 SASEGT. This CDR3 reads CASSASGGFVAGANVLTF. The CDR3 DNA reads TGTGCCAGCAGTGCGTCGGGGGGGTTCGTCGCTGGGGCCAACGTCCTGACTTTC.

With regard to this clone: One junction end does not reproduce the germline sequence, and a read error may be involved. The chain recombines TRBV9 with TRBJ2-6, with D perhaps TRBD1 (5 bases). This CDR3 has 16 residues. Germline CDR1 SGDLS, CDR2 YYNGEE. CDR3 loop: CASSVANNSGANGLTF. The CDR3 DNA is TGTGCCAGCAGCGTAGCAAACAACTCTGGGGCCAACGGCCTGACTTTC.

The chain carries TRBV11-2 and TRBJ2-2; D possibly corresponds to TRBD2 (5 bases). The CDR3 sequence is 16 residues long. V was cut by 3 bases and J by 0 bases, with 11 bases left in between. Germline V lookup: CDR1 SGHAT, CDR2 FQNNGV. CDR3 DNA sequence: TGTGCCAGCAGCTTTTGGAGGACCTCGAACACCGGGGAGCTGTTTTTT. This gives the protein CASSFWRTSNTGELFF.